Presented here are 9 T cell receptor beta chains from one specimen sequenced in a study of T cells in Graves' hyperthyroidism and ophthalmopathy. RNA transcripts were the template for amplifying TCR beta CDR3 regions. HTBI primers were employed in a first-round RT-PCR of the TCR CDR3. TCRdb re-called the multiplex PCR reads with MiXCR, one entry per CDR3 protein. The sample holds fewer than 450,000 distinct CDR3 sequences, 17% seen once. Sequences were obtained from blood. These receptor sequences come from a woman aged 25 to 45 with Graves' hyperthyroidism that later progressed to Graves' ophthalmopathy.

This clonotype was detected a few times. The junction departs from germline at one end; a sequencing error may be responsible. The CDR3 is CASSFPLATSGRAGTGELFF. DNA of the CDR3: TGTGCCAGCAGCTTTCCCCTTGCGACTAGCGGGAGGGCCGGCACCGGGGAGCTGTTTTTC. The chain recombines TRBV28 with TRBJ2-2; 14 bases agree with TRBD2. Germline CDR1 reads MDHEN; CDR2 reads SYDVKM. The CDR3 totals 20 residues. The variable domain in full, completed from reference TRBV28 and TRBJ2-2, reads DVKVTQSSRYLVKRTGEKVFLECVQDMDHENMFWYRQDPGLGLRLIYFSYDVKMKEKGDIPEGYSVSREKKERFSLILESASTNQTSMYLCASSFPLATSGRAGTGELFFGEGSRLTVL.

This clonotype showed up many times. The chain recombines TRBV11-1 with TRBJ2-7; 10 bases match TRBD2. The CDR3 sequence is 15 residues long. Germline lookup yields CDR1 SGHAT and CDR2 FQDESV (reference sequence). V dropped 1 base and J dropped 5; count of bases not matched to a gene: 5. This CDR3 is CASSLGGLAGDEQYF. CDR3 DNA: TGTGCCAGCAGCTTAGGCGGTCTAGCGGGAGACGAGCAGTACTTC. The full variable domain, with the rest looked up from reference TRBV11-1 and TRBJ2-7, is EAEVAQSPRYKITEKSQAVAFWCDPISGHATLYWYRQILGQGPELLVQFQDESVVDDSQLPKDRFSAERLKGVDSTLKIQPAELGDSAMYLCASSLGGLAGDEQYFGPGTRLTVT.

The gene calls are TRBV2 and TRBJ2-5, with TRBD1 matching 7 bases. With 6 bases clipped from V and 0 bases from J, the junction kept 4 bases outside the gene matches. Germline assignment: CDR1 SNHLY and CDR2 FYNNEI. The CDR3 covers 14 residues. CDR3 amino acids: CASRIQGYQETQYF. CDR3 bases: TGTGCCAGCAGGATACAGGGGTACCAAGAGACCCAGTACTTC.

This clonotype was observed many times. The rearrangement joins TRBV20-1 to TRBJ1-2, with a weak D call TRBD1 (5 bases). The CDR3 has 14 amino acids. V was clipped by 0 bases and J by 9 bases, with 17 bases between them. CDR1 and CDR2 (germline): DFQATT, SNEGSKA (reference sequence). The CDR3 spells CSAREVGRDLRYTF. As DNA, the CDR3 is TGCAGTGCTAGAGAGGTGGGCAGGGACTTGCGCTACACCTTC.

This clonotype was seen at least ten times. One end of the junction does not line up with germline, which may come from a read error. V is TRBV30 and J is TRBJ1-1; D gene unclear. CDR1 and CDR2 (germline): GTSNPN, SVGIG (reference sequence). This CDR3 region has 15 residues. CDR3 nucleotide sequence: TGTACCTGGAGTGACCCCTCAATAATGAACACTGAAGCTTTCTTT. It encodes CTWSDPSIMNTEAFF.

In its sample, this clonotype was seen a few times. V is TRBV6-2 or TRBV6-3 and J is TRBJ2-7; 8 bases agree with TRBD2. CDR1 is MNHEY, CDR2 SVGEGT, per germline. J gave up 4 bases and V 4 bases, and 6 bases lay outside the gene matches. The CDR3 runs to 14 residues. In nucleotides, the CDR3 is TGTGCCAGCAGTTGGGCCAGCGGGAGTTACGAGCAGTACTTC. This sequence encodes CASSWASGSYEQYF.

There are many counts of this clonotype. The genes are TRBV7-9 and TRBJ2-5, with D uncertain. Germline lookup yields CDR1 SEHNR and CDR2 FQNEAQ (reference sequence). V lost 5 bases to trimming and J lost 5 bases, with 9 bases between them. The CDR3 sequence is 12 residues long. The CDR3 is CASSRSSETQYF. Here the CDR3 DNA reads TGTGCCAGCAGCCGGAGCTCGGAGACCCAGTACTTC.

Many counts were recorded for this clonotype. The chain couples TRBV27 to TRBJ1-5; D gene uncertain. Germline CDR1 MNHEY, CDR2 SMNVEV (reference sequence). The CDR3 has 14 amino acids. The V and J ends lost 3 bases and 7 bases respectively, with 13 bases between them. The CDR3 loop reads CASSFLGLGQPQHF. CDR3 in DNA: TGTGCCAGCAGTTTTTTAGGGTTAGGCCAGCCCCAGCATTTT.

This clonotype was seen repeatedly, ten times or more. The chain couples TRBV2 to TRBJ2-2; 9 bases align to TRBD2. The V and J ends lost 1 base and 3 bases, in that order; junction bases with no gene match: 9. CDR3 length equals 18 residues. In germline, CDR1 is SNHLY, CDR2 FYNNEI. CDR3 bases: TGTGCCAGCAGTGAAGTTGGCGCGGGAGGGGGGGACACCGGGGAGCTGTTTTTT. Its translation: CASSEVGAGGGDTGELFF.